These T cell receptor beta chains were read from a single sample in a study of T-cell memory formation after mild COVID-19. TCRdb fed the 5' RACE reads into MiXCR, producing one record per CDR3 protein. The sample shows about 310,000 distinct CDR3 sequences, 15% to 20% of them seen only once. Sample: PBMCs or a T cell subset sorted from them (not recorded which). These TCRs come from a man younger than 30 who had mild COVID-19 (a few samples of this study predate the infection). Cell type and time point are not known. CDR3s include the opening cysteine and the closing phenylalanine or tryptophan. The D gene is left open where the match is weak. The size field is filled for only some rows; it gives once, few, many or a size class.

v_gene: TRBV4-2; j_gene: TRBJ2-6; abundance: many; d_gene: -; CDR3aa: CASSQDRVSGANVLTF; CDR3nt: TGTGCCAGCAGCCAGGATAGGGTCTCTGGGGCCAACGTCCTGACTTTC
v_gene: TRBV3-1; j_gene: TRBJ1-2; abundance: few; d_gene: -; CDR3aa: CASSHNMGGGYTF; CDR3nt: TGTGCCAGCAGCCACAATATGGGGGGCGGCTACACCTTC
v_gene: TRBV12-3/TRBV12-4; j_gene: TRBJ1-5; abundance: few; d_gene: -; CDR3aa: CASSWGLDNQPQHF; CDR3nt: TGTGCCAGCAGTTGGGGCCTTGACAATCAGCCCCAGCATTTT
v_gene: TRBV12-3/TRBV12-4; j_gene: TRBJ2-1; abundance: few; d_gene: -; CDR3aa: CASSFVPGEMEEQFF; CDR3nt: TGTGCCAGCAGTTTCGTCCCAGGGGAAATGGAAGAGCAGTTCTTC
v_gene: TRBV12-3/TRBV12-4; j_gene: TRBJ2-1; abundance: few; d_gene: -; CDR3aa: CASSVGRHRVKRDEQFF; CDR3nt: TGTGCCAGCAGTGTGGGACGGCACCGGGTCAAGCGTGATGAGCAGTTCTTC
v_gene: TRBV7-2; j_gene: TRBJ2-3; abundance: -; d_gene: -; CDR3aa: CASSLVSTTTDTQYF; CDR3nt: TGTGCCAGCAGCTTAGTATCCACTACCACAGATACGCAGTATTTT
v_gene: TRBV5-1; j_gene: TRBJ1-1; abundance: few; d_gene: -; CDR3aa: CASRDLLAGMNTEAFF; CDR3nt: TGCGCCAGCAGGGATTTGTTGGCAGGGATGAACACTGAAGCTTTCTTT
v_gene: TRBV9; j_gene: TRBJ2-2; abundance: few; d_gene: -; CDR3aa: CASSQSAQRYTGELFF; CDR3nt: TGTGCCAGCAGCCAAAGCGCCCAGCGGTACACCGGGGAGCTGTTTTTT
v_gene: TRBV7-8; j_gene: TRBJ1-2; abundance: -; d_gene: -; CDR3aa: CASSPRNGGYTF; CDR3nt: TGTGCCAGCAGCCCCCGAAACGGGGGCTACACCTTC
v_gene: TRBV12-3/TRBV12-4; j_gene: TRBJ1-1; abundance: few; d_gene: -; CDR3aa: CASTLGQPNTEAFF; CDR3nt: TGTGCCAGCACCCTCGGACAGCCGAACACTGAAGCTTTCTTT
v_gene: TRBV6-5; j_gene: TRBJ1-6; abundance: -; d_gene: TRBD1; CDR3aa: CASSSQGSHLHF; CDR3nt: TGTGCCAGCAGTTCACAGGGGAGTCACCTCCACTTT
v_gene: TRBV7-2; j_gene: TRBJ2-2; abundance: -; d_gene: TRBD2; CDR3aa: CASSLESPSGGRYTGELFF; CDR3nt: TGTGCCAGCAGCTTAGAGTCCCCTAGCGGGGGGAGGTACACCGGGGAGCTGTTTTTT
v_gene: TRBV30; j_gene: TRBJ1-2; abundance: -; d_gene: -; CDR3aa: CAWSAWDANYGYTF; CDR3nt: TGTGCCTGGAGTGCATGGGACGCAAACTATGGCTACACCTTC
v_gene: TRBV2; j_gene: TRBJ1-5; abundance: few; d_gene: TRBD1; CDR3aa: CASSEGTGRGPQHF; CDR3nt: TGTGCCAGCAGTGAGGGGACAGGCCGGGGGCCCCAGCATTTT
v_gene: TRBV7-6; j_gene: TRBJ1-6; abundance: -; d_gene: -; CDR3aa: CASSFTGNSPLHF; CDR3nt: TGTGCCAGCAGCTTTACCGGAAATTCACCCCTCCACTTT
v_gene: TRBV7-7; j_gene: TRBJ2-2; abundance: few; d_gene: TRBD1; CDR3aa: CASSTDRGLGELFF; CDR3nt: TGTGCCAGCAGCACCGACAGGGGGCTCGGGGAGCTGTTTTTT
v_gene: TRBV10-2; j_gene: TRBJ2-1; abundance: many; d_gene: TRBD1; CDR3aa: CASADRDDDEQFF; CDR3nt: TGCGCCAGCGCCGACAGGGACGATGATGAGCAGTTCTTC
v_gene: TRBV7-8; j_gene: TRBJ1-5; abundance: few; d_gene: -; CDR3aa: CASSPGTSLAGNQPQHF; CDR3nt: TGTGCCAGCAGCCCTGGGACGTCTCTGGCAGGCAATCAGCCCCAGCATTTT
v_gene: TRBV3-1; j_gene: TRBJ1-4; abundance: -; d_gene: -; CDR3aa: CASSLANEKLFF; CDR3nt: TGTGCCAGCAGCCTTGCCAATGAAAAACTGTTTTTT
v_gene: TRBV6-5; j_gene: TRBJ2-7; abundance: few; d_gene: TRBD1; CDR3aa: CASNDRGQNYEQYF; CDR3nt: TGTGCCAGCAACGACAGGGGGCAGAACTACGAGCAGTACTTC
v_gene: TRBV7-9; j_gene: TRBJ1-2; abundance: few; d_gene: -; CDR3aa: CASSSPGAPYGYTF; CDR3nt: TGTGCCAGCAGCTCGCCGGGCGCCCCTTATGGCTACACCTTC
v_gene: TRBV4-1; j_gene: TRBJ2-2; abundance: many; d_gene: -; CDR3aa: CASSQVAGNTGELFF; CDR3nt: TGCGCCAGCAGCCAAGTAGCAGGGAACACCGGGGAGCTGTTTTTT
v_gene: TRBV9; j_gene: TRBJ2-7; abundance: few; d_gene: -; CDR3aa: CASSSRDGLYEQYF; CDR3nt: TGTGCCAGCAGCTCCCGGGACGGCCTATACGAGCAGTACTTC
v_gene: TRBV15; j_gene: TRBJ2-1; abundance: -; d_gene: TRBD1; CDR3aa: CATSHDRGRDNEQFF; CDR3nt: TGTGCCACCAGCCACGACAGGGGTCGAGACAATGAGCAGTTCTTC
v_gene: TRBV5-1; j_gene: TRBJ1-5; abundance: few; d_gene: TRBD1; CDR3aa: CASSLQGAIGQPQHF; CDR3nt: TGCGCCAGCAGCTTACAGGGGGCGATTGGACAGCCCCAGCATTTT
v_gene: TRBV7-2; j_gene: TRBJ1-5; abundance: -; d_gene: -; CDR3aa: CASSFFWGSNQPQHF; CDR3nt: TGTGCCAGCAGCTTCTTTTGGGGGAGCAATCAGCCCCAGCATTTT
v_gene: TRBV15; j_gene: TRBJ1-5; abundance: -; d_gene: -; CDR3aa: CATSRDRGSGAQPQHF; CDR3nt: TGTGCCACCAGCAGAGATCGAGGGTCGGGGGCTCAGCCCCAGCATTTT
v_gene: TRBV6-2/TRBV6-3; j_gene: TRBJ2-6; abundance: few; d_gene: TRBD1; CDR3aa: CASSITGGASGANVLTF; CDR3nt: TGTGCCAGCAGTATTACAGGGGGCGCTTCTGGGGCCAACGTCCTGACTTTC
v_gene: TRBV4-3; j_gene: TRBJ2-5; abundance: -; d_gene: -; CDR3aa: CASSQIAGETQYF; CDR3nt: TGCGCCAGCAGCCAGATAGCAGGGGAGACCCAGTACTTC
v_gene: TRBV5-1; j_gene: TRBJ2-6; abundance: few; d_gene: -; CDR3aa: CASSLSNAGANVLTF; CDR3nt: TGCGCCAGCAGCTTGTCAAACGCTGGGGCCAACGTCCTGACTTTC